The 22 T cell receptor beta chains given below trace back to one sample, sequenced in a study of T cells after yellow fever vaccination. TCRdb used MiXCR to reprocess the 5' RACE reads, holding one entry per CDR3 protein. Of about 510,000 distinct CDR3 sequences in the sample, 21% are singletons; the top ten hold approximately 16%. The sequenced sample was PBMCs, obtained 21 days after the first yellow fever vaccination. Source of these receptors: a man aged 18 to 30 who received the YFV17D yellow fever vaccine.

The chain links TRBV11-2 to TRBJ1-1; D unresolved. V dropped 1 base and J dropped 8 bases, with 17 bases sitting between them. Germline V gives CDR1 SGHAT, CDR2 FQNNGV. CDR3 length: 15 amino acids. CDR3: CASSLVLSFSSEAFF. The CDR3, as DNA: TGTGCCAGCAGCTTAGTCTTGTCTTTTTCGTCGGAAGCTTTCTTT.

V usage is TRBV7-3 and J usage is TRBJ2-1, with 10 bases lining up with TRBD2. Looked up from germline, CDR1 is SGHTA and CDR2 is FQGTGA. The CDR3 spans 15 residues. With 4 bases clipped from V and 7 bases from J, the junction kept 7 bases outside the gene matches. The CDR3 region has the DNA TGTGCCAGCAGCTGGCATAGCGGGGGGCCGAATGAGCAGTTCTTC. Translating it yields CASSWHSGGPNEQFF.

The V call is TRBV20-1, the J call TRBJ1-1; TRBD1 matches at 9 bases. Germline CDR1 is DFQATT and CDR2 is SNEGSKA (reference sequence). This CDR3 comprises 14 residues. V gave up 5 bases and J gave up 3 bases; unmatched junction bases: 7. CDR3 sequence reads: CSAHRGPGDTEAFF. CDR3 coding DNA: TGCAGTGCTCACAGGGGGCCAGGGGACACTGAAGCTTTCTTT.

The CDR3 spells CASAPPSTETQYF. In DNA form, the CDR3 reads TGTGCCAGCGCCCCCCCCTCTACCGAGACCCAGTACTTC. The chain uses TRBV28 and TRBJ2-5; D ambiguous. Trimming stripped 8 bases from V and 5 bases from J, with 15 bases between. Per the germline V gene, CDR1 is MDHEN and CDR2 is SYDVKM. The CDR3 extends over 13 amino acids.

CDR3 DNA: TGTGCCAGCAGTTACCGGCGTCGTCCCTTGTACGAGCAGTACTTC. Translated: CASSYRRRPLYEQYF. The chain links TRBV6-5 to TRBJ2-7; D call uncertain. V shed 2 bases and J shed 4 bases, with 15 bases lying between them. The CDR3 runs 15 residues. The germline gives CDR1 MNHEY, CDR2 SVGAGI.

The CDR3 region is CASSPSFRPARDGYTF. The CDR3 DNA sequence: TGTGCCAGCAGTCCGTCCTTTAGACCCGCCCGGGATGGCTACACCTTC. V and J are TRBV27 and TRBJ1-2; D not certain. The CDR3 is made up of 16 amino acids. CDR1 and CDR2 from the germline V gene are MNHEY and SMNVEV (reference sequence). Trimming removed 5 bases at V and 6 bases at J, with 22 bases between.

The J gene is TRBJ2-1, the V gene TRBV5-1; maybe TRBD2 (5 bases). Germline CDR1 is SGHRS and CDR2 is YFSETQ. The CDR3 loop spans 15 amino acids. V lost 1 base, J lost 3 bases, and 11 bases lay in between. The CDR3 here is CASSLFLGSYNEQFF. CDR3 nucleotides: TGCGCCAGCAGCTTGTTTTTGGGGAGCTACAATGAGCAGTTCTTC.

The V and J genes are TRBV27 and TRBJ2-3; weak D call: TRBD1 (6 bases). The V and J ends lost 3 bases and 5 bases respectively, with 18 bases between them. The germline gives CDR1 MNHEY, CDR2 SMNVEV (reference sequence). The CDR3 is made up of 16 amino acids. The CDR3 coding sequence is TGTGCCAGCAGTTTTCACCAGGGGCCCAATCGAGATACGCAGTATTTT. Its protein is CASSFHQGPNRDTQYF.

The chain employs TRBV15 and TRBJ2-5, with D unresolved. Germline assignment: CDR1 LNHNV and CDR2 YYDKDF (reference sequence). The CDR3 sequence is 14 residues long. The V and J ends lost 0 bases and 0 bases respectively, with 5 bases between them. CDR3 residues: CATSRDGDQETQYF. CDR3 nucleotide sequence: TGTGCCACCAGCAGAGATGGAGACCAAGAGACCCAGTACTTC.

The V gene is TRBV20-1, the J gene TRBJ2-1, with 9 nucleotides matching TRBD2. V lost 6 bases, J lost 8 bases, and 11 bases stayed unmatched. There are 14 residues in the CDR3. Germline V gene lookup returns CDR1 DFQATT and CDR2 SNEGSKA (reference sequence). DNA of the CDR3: TGCAGTGCCCTCTTTGGGCGGGGGGGCCATGAGCAGTTCTTC. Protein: CSALFGRGGHEQFF.

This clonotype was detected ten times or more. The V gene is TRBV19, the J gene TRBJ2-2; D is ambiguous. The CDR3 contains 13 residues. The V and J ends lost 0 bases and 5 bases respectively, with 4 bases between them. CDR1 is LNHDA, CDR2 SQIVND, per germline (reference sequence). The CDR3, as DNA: TGTGCCAGTAGTATAGACTGGACCGGGGAGCTGTTTTTT. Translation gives CASSIDWTGELFF.

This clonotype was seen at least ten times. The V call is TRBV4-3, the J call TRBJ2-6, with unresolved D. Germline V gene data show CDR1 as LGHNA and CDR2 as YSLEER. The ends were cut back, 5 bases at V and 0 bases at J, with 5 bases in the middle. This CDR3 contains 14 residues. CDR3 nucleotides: TGCGCCAGCAGCGGGCTCTCTGGGGCCAACGTCCTGACTTTC. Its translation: CASSGLSGANVLTF.

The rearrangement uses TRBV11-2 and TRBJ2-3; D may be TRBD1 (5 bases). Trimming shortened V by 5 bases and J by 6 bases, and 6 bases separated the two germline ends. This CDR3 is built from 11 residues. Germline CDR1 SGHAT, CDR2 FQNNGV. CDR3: CASSAGDTQYF. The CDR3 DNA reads TGTGCCAGCAGCGCAGGGGATACGCAGTATTTT.

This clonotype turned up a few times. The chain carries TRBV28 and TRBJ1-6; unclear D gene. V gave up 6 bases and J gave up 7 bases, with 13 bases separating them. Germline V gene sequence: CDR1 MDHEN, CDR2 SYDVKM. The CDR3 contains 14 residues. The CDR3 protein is CASRDGPYNSPLHF. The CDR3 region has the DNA TGTGCCAGCAGAGACGGCCCTTACAATTCACCCCTCCACTTT.

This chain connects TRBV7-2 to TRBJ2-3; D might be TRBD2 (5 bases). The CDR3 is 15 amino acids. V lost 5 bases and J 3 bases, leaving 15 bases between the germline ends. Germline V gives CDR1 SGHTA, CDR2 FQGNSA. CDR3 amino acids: CASSTFGVGTDTQYF. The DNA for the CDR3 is TGTGCCAGCAGCACTTTCGGGGTTGGTACAGATACGCAGTATTTT. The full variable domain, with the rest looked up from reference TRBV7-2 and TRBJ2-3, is GAGVSQSPSNKVTEKGKDVELRCDPISGHTALYWYRQSLGQGLEFLIYFQGNSAPDKSGLPSDRFSAERTGGSVSTLTIQRTQQEDSAVYLCASSTFGVGTDTQYFGPGTRLTVL.

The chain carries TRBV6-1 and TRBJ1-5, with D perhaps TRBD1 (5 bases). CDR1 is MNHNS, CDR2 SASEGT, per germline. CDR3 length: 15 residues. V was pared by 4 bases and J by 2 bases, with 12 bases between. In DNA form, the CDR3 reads TGTGCCAGCAGTGTAGACACCAGGGGCAATCAGCCCCAGCATTTT. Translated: CASSVDTRGNQPQHF.

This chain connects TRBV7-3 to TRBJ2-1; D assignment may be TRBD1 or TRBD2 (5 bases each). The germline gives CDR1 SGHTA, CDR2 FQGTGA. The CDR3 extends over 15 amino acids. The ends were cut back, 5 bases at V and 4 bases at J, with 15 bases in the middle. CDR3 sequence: CASSPAFGGYNEQFF. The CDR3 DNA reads TGTGCCAGCAGCCCCGCTTTTGGGGGATACAATGAGCAGTTCTTC.

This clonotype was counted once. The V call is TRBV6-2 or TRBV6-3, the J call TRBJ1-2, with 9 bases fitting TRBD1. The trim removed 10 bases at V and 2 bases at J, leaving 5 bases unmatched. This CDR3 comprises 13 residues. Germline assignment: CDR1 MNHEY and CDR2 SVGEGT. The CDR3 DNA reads TGTGCCACCTCGGACAGGGGAAACTATGGCTACACCTTC. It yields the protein CATSDRGNYGYTF.

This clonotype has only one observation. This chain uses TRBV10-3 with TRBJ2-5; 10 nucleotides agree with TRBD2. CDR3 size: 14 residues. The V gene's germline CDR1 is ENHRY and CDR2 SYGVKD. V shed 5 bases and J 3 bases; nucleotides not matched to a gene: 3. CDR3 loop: CAISPLAGEETQYF. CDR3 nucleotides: TGTGCCATCAGTCCCCTAGCGGGGGAAGAGACCCAGTACTTC.

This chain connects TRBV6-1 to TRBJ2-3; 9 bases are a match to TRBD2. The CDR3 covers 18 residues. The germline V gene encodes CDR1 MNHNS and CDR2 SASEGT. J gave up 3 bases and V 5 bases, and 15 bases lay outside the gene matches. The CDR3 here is CASSISSGVRGLTDTQYF. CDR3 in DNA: TGTGCCAGCAGTATCTCTAGCGGGGTACGAGGTTTGACAGATACGCAGTATTTT.

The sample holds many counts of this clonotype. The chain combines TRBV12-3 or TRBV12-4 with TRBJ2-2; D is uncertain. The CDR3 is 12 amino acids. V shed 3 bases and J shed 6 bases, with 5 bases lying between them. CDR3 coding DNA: TGTGCCAGCAGTTTCGGGCCCGGGGAGCTGTTTTTT. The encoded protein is CASSFGPGELFF.

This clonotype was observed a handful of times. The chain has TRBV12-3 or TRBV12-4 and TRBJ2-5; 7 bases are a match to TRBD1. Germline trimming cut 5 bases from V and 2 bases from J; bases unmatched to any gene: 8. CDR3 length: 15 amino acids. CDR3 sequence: CASSHHYRGQETQYF. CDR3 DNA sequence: TGTGCCAGCAGTCACCACTACAGGGGTCAAGAGACCCAGTACTTC.